This T cell receptor beta chain was identified in a study of molecular identifiers for immune sequencing clone quantification. This CDR3 is built from 15 residues. The ends lost 4 bases at V and 4 bases at J; junction bases unmatched: 10. Germline CDR1 and CDR2: SNHLY and FYNNEI. In preparing bulk TCR libraries, previously described methods and listed TCR primers were used. In TCRdb, the PCR reads were re-called with MiXCR into one record per CDR3 protein. The sample contains about 640,000 distinct CDR3 sequences, around 20% of which appear only once. The receptor's source is a human donor in good health. Some libraries in this study had Jurkat cell RNA spiked in. Specimen: naive CD8+ T cells from blood, with Jurkat cell RNA spiked in. The subset was: FACS-sorted CD8+CD4-CCR7+CD45RA+ naive T cells. The rearrangement joins TRBV2 to TRBJ2-7, with TRBD2 identical over 7 bases. The CDR3: CASSGEGTGEYEQYF. For the CDR3, the DNA is TGTGCCAGCAGTGGGGAGGGGACGGGAGAGTACGAGCAGTACTTC.